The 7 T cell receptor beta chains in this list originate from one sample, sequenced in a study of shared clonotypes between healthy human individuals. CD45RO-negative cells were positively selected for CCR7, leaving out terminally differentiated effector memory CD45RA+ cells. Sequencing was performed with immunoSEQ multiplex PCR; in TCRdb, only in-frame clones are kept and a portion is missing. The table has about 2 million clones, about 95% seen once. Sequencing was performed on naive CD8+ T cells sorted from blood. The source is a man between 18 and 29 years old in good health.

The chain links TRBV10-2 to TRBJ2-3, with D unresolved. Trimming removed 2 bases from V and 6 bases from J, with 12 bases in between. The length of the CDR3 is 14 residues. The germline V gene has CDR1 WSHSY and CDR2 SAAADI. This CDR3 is CASSEKDLLDTQYF. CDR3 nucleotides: TGCGCCAGCAGTGAGAAGGATCTACTTGATACGCAGTATTTT.

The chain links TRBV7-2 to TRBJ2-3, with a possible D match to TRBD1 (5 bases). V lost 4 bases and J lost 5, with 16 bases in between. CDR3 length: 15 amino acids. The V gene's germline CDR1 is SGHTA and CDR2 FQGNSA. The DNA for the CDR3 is TGTGCCAGCAGCTCAGCGACAGCCATACAAGATACGCAGTATTTT. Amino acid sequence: CASSSATAIQDTQYF.

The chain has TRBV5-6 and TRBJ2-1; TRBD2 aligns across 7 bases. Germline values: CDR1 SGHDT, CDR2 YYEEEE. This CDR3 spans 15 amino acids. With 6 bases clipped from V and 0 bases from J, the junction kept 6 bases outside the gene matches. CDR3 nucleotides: TGTGCCAGCACCATCTGGGGGGGCTCCTACAATGAGCAGTTCTTC. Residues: CASTIWGGSYNEQFF.

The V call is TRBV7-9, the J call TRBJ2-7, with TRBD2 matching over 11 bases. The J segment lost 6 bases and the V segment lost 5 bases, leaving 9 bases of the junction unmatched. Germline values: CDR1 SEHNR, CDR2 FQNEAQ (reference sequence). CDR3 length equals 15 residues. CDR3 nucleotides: TGTGCCAGCAGCCCATTAGCGGGAGGGCCAAGCGAGCAGTACTTC. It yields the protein CASSPLAGGPSEQYF.

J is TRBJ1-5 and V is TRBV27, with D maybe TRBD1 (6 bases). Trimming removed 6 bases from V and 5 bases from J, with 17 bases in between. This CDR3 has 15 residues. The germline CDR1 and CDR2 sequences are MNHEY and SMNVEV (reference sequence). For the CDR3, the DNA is TGTGCCAGCAGCGATATACCCAGGGGCGATCAGCCCCAGCATTTT. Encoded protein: CASSDIPRGDQPQHF.

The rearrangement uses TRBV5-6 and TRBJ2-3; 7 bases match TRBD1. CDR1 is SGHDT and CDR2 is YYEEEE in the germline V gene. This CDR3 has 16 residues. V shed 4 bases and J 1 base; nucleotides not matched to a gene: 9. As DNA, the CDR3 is TGTGCCAGCAGCACTGACAGGGAAGAAGGCACAGATACGCAGTATTTT. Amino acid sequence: CASSTDREEGTDTQYF.

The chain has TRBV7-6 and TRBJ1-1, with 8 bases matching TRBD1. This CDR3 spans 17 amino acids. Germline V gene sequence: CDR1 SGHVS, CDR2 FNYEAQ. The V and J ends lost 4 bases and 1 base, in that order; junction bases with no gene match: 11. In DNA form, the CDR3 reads TGTGCCAGCAGCTCCCGACAGGGGCGACGGGGGAACACTGAAGCTTTCTTT. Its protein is CASSSRQGRRGNTEAFF.